Listed below are T cell receptor beta chains from one sample, sequenced in a study of blood T cell repertoires in COVID-19. Sequenced by immunoSEQ multiplex PCR; TCRdb stores in-frame clones only, minus some. The sample yields over 70,000 clones, roughly 80% seen once. Sequencing used peripheral blood. These receptors were obtained from an older man with COVID-19, enrolled during active disease. Both conserved end residues are part of each CDR3. A D gene is named only where the DNA matches it firmly. A clone size is listed for some rows: how often the clone was seen (once, few, many), or a class if it is expanded.

CSVEVETGRRDGYTF TGCAGCGTTGAAGTAGAGACAGGAAGAAGAGATGGCTACACCTTC TRBV29-1 . . TRBJ1-2
CASSTSGGSHHSTDTQYF TGTGCCAGCAGTACGAGCGGGGGGTCCCATCATAGCACAGATACGCAGTATTTT TRBV28 . TRBD2 TRBJ2-3
CASRTQGNTEAFF TGTGCCAGCAGGACACAGGGGAACACTGAAGCTTTCTTT TRBV6-1 . . TRBJ1-1
CASVRTGTYEQYF TGTGCCAGCGTAAGGACAGGTACCTACGAGCAGTACTTC TRBV2 . TRBD1 TRBJ2-7
CASREGTDHTIGYTF TGTGCCAGCCGGGAGGGGACAGATCACACAATTGGCTACACCTTC TRBV13 . TRBD1 TRBJ1-2
CASNGQGASTGELFF TGTGCCAGCAATGGACAGGGGGCTAGTACCGGGGAGCTGTTTTTT TRBV2 . TRBD1 TRBJ2-2
CASSLRQGFYEQYF TGTGCCAGCAGCTTGCGGCAGGGATTCTACGAGCAGTACTTC TRBV5-8 . . TRBJ2-7
CASSKRQANNLAKNIQYF TGTGCCAGTAGTAAGAGACAGGCGAATAACTTAGCCAAAAACATTCAGTACTTC TRBV19 . . TRBJ2-4
CASSVAGTYTDTQYF TGTGCCAGCAGTGTAGCGGGGACTTACACAGATACGCAGTATTTT TRBV6-2/TRBV6-3 . TRBD2 TRBJ2-3
CAWSRDRGYEQYF TGTGCCTGGAGCCGGGACAGGGGCTACGAGCAGTACTTC TRBV30 . TRBD1 TRBJ2-7
CASSLSAGVKRNTEAFF TGTGCCAGCAGTTTATCGGCAGGGGTAAAGCGGAACACTGAAGCTTTCTTT TRBV27 few . TRBJ1-1
CASSQDRWSVVSGANVLTF TGTGCCAGCAGCCAAGACAGGTGGTCGGTCGTCTCTGGGGCCAACGTCCTGACTTTC TRBV3-1/TRBV3-2 . . TRBJ2-6
CASSLGQGAGTGELFF TGTGCCAGTAGTCTTGGACAGGGGGCGGGTACCGGGGAGCTGTTTTTT TRBV19 . TRBD1 TRBJ2-2
CASSSTGQAAQPQHF TGTGCCAGCAGTTCGACCGGACAGGCGGCCCAGCCCCAGCATTTT TRBV6-2/TRBV6-3 . TRBD1 TRBJ1-5
CASTTSGTPYEQYF TGTGCCAGCACCACCTCCGGGACTCCCTACGAGCAGTACTTC TRBV6-5 . . TRBJ2-7
CASSDSPYRTDTQYF TGTGCTAGCAGCGACTCCCCGTATCGGACAGATACGCAGTATTTT TRBV9 . . TRBJ2-3
CASSLGPTGSQPQHF TGCGCCAGCAGCTTGGGACCAACGGGAAGTCAGCCCCAGCATTTT TRBV5-1 few . TRBJ1-5
CASSQMGAGEKLFF TGTGCCAGCAGCCAGATGGGGGCGGGTGAAAAACTGTTTTTT TRBV3-1/TRBV3-2 . . TRBJ1-4
CASSIWTVGTRGFSGNTIYF TGTGCCAGTAGTATATGGACTGTAGGGACAAGGGGATTCTCTGGAAACACCATATATTTT TRBV19 . . TRBJ1-3
CASSLGRENTEAFF TGCGCCAGCAGCTTAGGCAGGGAGAACACTGAAGCTTTCTTT TRBV5-1 . . TRBJ1-1
CASSIVAQGIYSNQPQHF TGTGCCAGTAGTATAGTTGCACAGGGGATCTATAGCAATCAGCCCCAGCATTTT TRBV19 . TRBD1 TRBJ1-5
CSVIVQGGTEAFF TGCAGCGTGATCGTACAGGGGGGCACTGAAGCTTTCTTT TRBV29-1 few TRBD1 TRBJ1-1
CASSERGLAGGDEQYF TGTGCCAGCAGTGAAAGGGGACTAGCGGGAGGCGACGAGCAGTACTTC TRBV6-1 . TRBD2 TRBJ2-7
CASSLQSQEQYF TGTGCCAGCAGCTTACAGTCCCAAGAGCAGTACTTC TRBV7-2 . . TRBJ2-7
CASSSDLATEAFF TGTGCCAGCAGTTCGGACTTGGCCACTGAAGCTTTCTTT TRBV12-3/TRBV12-4 . . TRBJ1-1
CAISESKARAGVPYEQYF TGTGCCATCAGTGAGTCAAAAGCGCGAGCGGGGGTCCCCTACGAGCAGTACTTC TRBV10-3 . TRBD2 TRBJ2-7
CASSRTSEYELFF TGTGCCAGCAGCAGGACATCCGAGTATGAGCTGTTTTTT TRBV3-1/TRBV3-2 . . TRBJ1-4
CASSHRGGAGGITDTQYF TGTGCCAGCAGCCACCGAGGGGGTGCGGGGGGGATCACAGATACGCAGTATTTT TRBV3-1/TRBV3-2 . TRBD2 TRBJ2-3
CASRLDRDYGYTF TGTGCCAGCAGACTTGACAGAGACTATGGCTACACCTTC TRBV28 . . TRBJ1-2
CSVLLPPATTQYF TGCAGCGTACTCCTGCCCCCCGCAACGACCCAGTACTTC TRBV29-1 . . TRBJ2-5
CASSPPASGNNEQFF TGCGCCAGCAGCCCCCCGGCTAGCGGAAACAATGAGCAGTTCTTC TRBV5-1 . TRBD2 TRBJ2-1
CASTPTGWQFF TGTGCCAGCACCCCCACGGGGTGGCAGTTCTTC TRBV7-3 . . TRBJ2-1
CASSLQFYGYTF TGTGCCAGCAGTTTGCAGTTCTATGGCTACACCTTC TRBV12-3/TRBV12-4 . . TRBJ1-2
CASSLPGAGGYTF TGTGCCAGCAGCCTCCCAGGGGCCGGTGGCTACACCTTC TRBV12-3/TRBV12-4 once . TRBJ1-2
CASSHDFSYEQYF TGTGCCAGCAGCCATGACTTCTCCTACGAGCAGTACTTC TRBV7-2 . . TRBJ2-7
CASRGRTGGSETQYF TGTGCCAGCCGGGGCCGGACAGGGGGATCGGAGACCCAGTACTTC TRBV6-6 . TRBD1 TRBJ2-5
CASSAGLAGAEQFF TGCGCCAGCAGCGCAGGACTAGCGGGAGCTGAGCAGTTCTTC TRBV5-1 . TRBD2 TRBJ2-1
CATSRDDRPWETQYF TGTGCCACCAGCAGAGATGACAGACCGTGGGAGACCCAGTACTTC TRBV15 . . TRBJ2-5
CASSIQGGNTEAFF TGTGCCAGTAGTATACAGGGAGGCAACACTGAAGCTTTCTTT TRBV19 few . TRBJ1-1
CASSYSTNMRESYNEQFF TGTGCCAGCAGTTACTCGACCAATATGCGGGAATCCTACAATGAGCAGTTCTTC TRBV6-2/TRBV6-3 . . TRBJ2-1
CASSSRQGRRSFYGYTF TGTGCCAGCAGCTCCCGACAGGGGAGGCGGAGTTTCTATGGCTACACCTTC TRBV7-2 . TRBD1 TRBJ1-2
CASSSRLAGKETQYF TGTGCCAGCAGCTCTCGACTAGCGGGTAAAGAGACCCAGTACTTC TRBV5-4 . TRBD2 TRBJ2-5
CASSYLASYNEQFF TGTGCCAGCAGTTACCTGGCCAGCTACAATGAGCAGTTCTTC TRBV6-2/TRBV6-3 . . TRBJ2-1
CSVYDRTNTEAFF TGCAGCGTCTACGACAGGACGAACACTGAAGCTTTCTTT TRBV29-1 . . TRBJ1-1
CASSQTDRGEQYF TGTGCCAGCAGCCAAACCGACAGGGGCGAGCAGTACTTC TRBV3-1/TRBV3-2 . TRBD1 TRBJ2-7
CASSWMTGLSITEAFF TGTGCCAGCAGTTGGATGACAGGGCTATCGATCACTGAAGCTTTCTTT TRBV6-2/TRBV6-3 . TRBD1 TRBJ1-1
CASSSRKGVRGETQYF TGTGCCAGCAGTTCCCGAAAGGGAGTAAGAGGGGAGACCCAGTACTTC TRBV28 . . TRBJ2-5
CASSEDRAYGYTF TGTGCCAGCAGTGAAGACAGGGCCTATGGCTACACCTTC TRBV2 few . TRBJ1-2
CASSRTSGGPRRTDTQYF TGTGCCAGCAGCCGTACTAGCGGGGGGCCCCGCCGCACAGATACGCAGTATTTT TRBV6-2/TRBV6-3 . TRBD2 TRBJ2-3
CASSILTDTQYF TGTGCCAGCAGTATACTCACTGATACGCAGTATTTT TRBV3-1/TRBV3-2 . . TRBJ2-3
CASSQDRIYGYTF TGTGCCAGCTCACAAGACAGGATCTATGGCTACACCTTC TRBV18 . . TRBJ1-2
CASSPPGQPVLGPQHF TGCGCCAGCAGTCCCCCGGGACAGCCAGTTCTGGGCCCCCAGCATTTT TRBV23-1 . TRBD1 TRBJ1-5
CASMRTGKNEKLFF TGCGCCAGCATGCGGACAGGGAAAAACGAAAAACTGTTTTTT TRBV5-1 . TRBD1 TRBJ1-4
CASSFSGQGEETQYF TGCGCCAGCAGCTTCTCGGGACAGGGGGAAGAGACCCAGTACTTC TRBV5-1 . TRBD1 TRBJ2-5